Following are 18 T cell receptor beta chains from one sample sequenced in a study of technical replicates of blood from several donors. Sequenced by immunoSEQ multiplex PCR; TCRdb stores in-frame clones only, minus some. This sample has 75,000 to 95,000 clones, with 94% found just once. The sequencing sample was made of T cells isolated from PBMCs. Receptors originate from a human donor in good health.

This chain connects TRBV5-1 to TRBJ2-5; 9 bases map to TRBD1. The V and J ends lost 8 bases and 5 bases, in that order; junction bases with no gene match: 10. Germline V gene data show CDR1 as SGHRS and CDR2 as YFSETQ. The CDR3 consists of 14 residues. The CDR3 nucleotides read TGCGCCAGGAATTTTACAGGGGGCGCCGAGACCCAGTACTTC. Translation: CARNFTGGAETQYF.

Only a few counts were recorded for this clone. This chain connects TRBV30 to TRBJ2-1, with TRBD1 identical over 8 bases. Trimming removed 6 bases from V and 3 bases from J; junction bases left unmatched: 7. Germline lookup yields CDR1 GTSNPN and CDR2 SVGIG (reference sequence). The CDR3 covers 14 residues. CDR3 nucleotides: TGTGCCTGCCGAGTTACAGGGGGCTACAATGAGCAGTTCTTC. It is translated as CACRVTGGYNEQFF.

J is TRBJ2-3 and V is TRBV4-1; 7 bases line up with TRBD1. The length of the CDR3 is 16 residues. With V trimmed by 0 bases and J by 6 bases, 9 bases remained unmatched. Germline values: CDR1 MGHRA, CDR2 YSYEKL. CDR3 region: CASSQDQGDPADTQYF. In DNA form, the CDR3 reads TGCGCCAGCAGCCAAGATCAGGGGGATCCGGCGGATACGCAGTATTTT.

This clone occurred once. The CDR3 coding sequence is TGTGCCAGCAGCCGGGACAGCTCCTACGAGCAGTACTTC. Protein sequence: CASSRDSSYEQYF. The genes are TRBV7-9 and TRBJ2-7; 7 bases line up with TRBD1. CDR1 and CDR2 (germline): SEHNR, FQNEAQ (reference sequence). Germline trimming cut 5 bases from V and 0 bases from J; bases unmatched to any gene: 1. This CDR3 region has 13 residues. The full variable domain, in which reference TRBV7-9 and TRBJ2-7 provide the parts outside the CDR3, is DTGVSQNPRHKITKRGQNVTFRCDPISEHNRLYWYRQTLGQGPEFLTYFQNEAQLEKSRLLSDRFSAERPKGSFSTLEIQRTEQGDSAMYLCASSRDSSYEQYFGPGTRLTVT.

The rearrangement uses TRBV19 and TRBJ2-1, with 7 bases fitting TRBD2. This CDR3 has 14 residues. Germline-derived CDR1 and CDR2 are LNHDA and SQIVND (reference sequence). V lost 8 bases and J lost 0; bases outside the gene matches: 4. As DNA, the CDR3 is TGTGCCAGTGGGACTACCAGCTCCTACAATGAGCAGTTCTTC. This translates into CASGTTSSYNEQFF.

The CDR3 here is CASSTRPQEKLFF. CDR3 nucleotide sequence: TGTGCCAGCAGCACCAGGCCACAGGAAAAACTGTTTTTT. This chain joins TRBV7-6 and TRBJ1-4; D call uncertain. Trimming pared 5 bases from V and 8 bases from J, leaving 12 bases between. The CDR3 sequence is 13 residues long. CDR1 and CDR2 (germline): SGHVS, FNYEAQ.

The rearrangement joins TRBV5-1 to TRBJ2-3; a weak D match, TRBD2 (6 bases). Germline CDR1 is SGHRS and CDR2 is YFSETQ. Trimming pared 4 bases from V and 0 bases from J, leaving 12 bases between. The CDR3 runs 15 residues. This CDR3 is CASSGSGESTDTQYF. CDR3 nucleotide sequence: TGCGCCAGCAGCGGGTCGGGAGAAAGCACAGATACGCAGTATTTT.

V gene TRBV10-3 combines with J gene TRBJ2-5, with TRBD2 matching over 16 bases. Trimming at V came to 4 bases and at J to 5 bases, leaving 4 bases not matched to a gene. The length of the CDR3 is 16 residues. Per the germline V gene, CDR1 is ENHRY and CDR2 is SYGVKD. The CDR3 is CAISAGLAGGRETQYF. The CDR3 coding sequence is TGTGCCATCAGTGCGGGACTAGCGGGAGGGCGGGAGACCCAGTACTTC.

The chain combines TRBV7-9 with TRBJ1-1, with 7 bases lining up with TRBD1. V shed 4 bases, J shed 7 bases, and the junction held 6 bases outside the gene matches. Germline lookup yields CDR1 SEHNR and CDR2 FQNEAQ (reference sequence). The CDR3 has 13 residues. The DNA of the CDR3 is TGTGCCAGCAGCTCCATAAGGGACAGTGAAGCTTTCTTT. It codes for CASSSIRDSEAFF.

The chain combines TRBV18 with TRBJ1-2, with TRBD1 as a possible D gene (5 bases). The CDR3 totals 14 residues. In germline, CDR1 is KGHSH, CDR2 LQKENI. V lost 0 bases to trimming and J lost 4 bases, with 9 bases between them. In nucleotides, the CDR3 is TGTGCCAGCTCACCACCTACAGGTTCCTATGGCTACACCTTC. Amino acids: CASSPPTGSYGYTF. The whole variable domain, filled in from reference TRBV18 and TRBJ1-2, reads NAGVMQNPRHLVRRRGQEARLRCSPMKGHSHVYWYRQLPEEGLKFMVYLQKENIIDESGMPKERFSAEFPKEGPSILRIQQVVRGDSAAYFCASSPPTGSYGYTFGSGTRLTVV.

The rearrangement links TRBV5-1 to TRBJ1-2; TRBD1 is a possible D gene (6 bases). The V end lost 1 base, the J end lost 2 bases, and 9 bases lay between the germline ends. This CDR3 is 14 amino acids long. CDR1 and CDR2 from the germline V gene are SGHRS and YFSETQ. The CDR3 DNA follows: TGCGCCAGCAGCTTGACAGGGTCCAACTATGGCTACACCTTC. Amino acids: CASSLTGSNYGYTF. The variable domain in full, with the rest retrieved from reference TRBV5-1 and TRBJ1-2, is KAGVTQTPRYLIKTRGQQVTLSCSPISGHRSVSWYQQTPGQGLQFLFEYFSETQRNKGNFPGRFSGRQFSNSRSEMNVSTLELGDSALYLCASSLTGSNYGYTFGSGTRLTVV.

The count of this clone is one. This rearrangement joins TRBV7-6 to TRBJ1-1, with TRBD1 as a possible D gene (5 bases). The CDR3 is 13 residues long. V was trimmed by 4 bases and J by 4 bases, leaving 10 bases between them. Looked up from germline, CDR1 is SGHVS and CDR2 is FNYEAQ. CDR3 sequence: CASSSGGGTEAFF. The CDR3 DNA sequence: TGTGCCAGCAGCTCGGGGGGGGGCACTGAAGCTTTCTTT.

The DNA of the CDR3 is TGCGCCAGCAGCTTGGGTCAGGGGACGAAACCCTACGAGCAGTACTTC. Amino acid sequence: CASSLGQGTKPYEQYF. This chain links TRBV5-1 with TRBJ2-7; weak D call: TRBD1 (6 bases). Germline V lookup: CDR1 SGHRS, CDR2 YFSETQ. CDR3 length equals 16 residues. Trimming shortened V by 0 bases and J by 2 bases, and 15 bases separated the two germline ends.

This clone was detected once. The rearrangement links TRBV4-1 to TRBJ2-1; 10 bases line up with TRBD2. The J segment lost 8 bases and the V segment lost 1 base, leaving 11 bases of the junction unmatched. CDR1 and CDR2 from the germline V gene are MGHRA and YSYEKL. CDR3 size: 17 residues. In DNA form, the CDR3 reads TGCGCCAGCAGCCAAGTATTTTTCGCTAGCGGGAGCGATGAGCAGTTCTTC. It encodes CASSQVFFASGSDEQFF.

The chain joins TRBV6-1 to TRBJ2-7, with a weak D call TRBD2 (7 bases). The length of the CDR3 is 13 residues. Germline values: CDR1 MNHNS, CDR2 SASEGT. Trimming cost V 7 bases and J 4 bases, with 14 bases left between them. CDR3 bases: TGTGCCAGCAACGGGGAGGGGGAATACGAGCAGTACTTC. Its translation is CASNGEGEYEQYF.

This chain joins TRBV29-1 and TRBJ2-5; 13 bases line up with TRBD2. This CDR3 has 14 amino acids. With V trimmed by 3 bases and J by 5 bases, 3 bases remained unmatched. The V gene's germline CDR1 is SQVTM and CDR2 ANQGSEA. This CDR3 is CSVDGGLAGETQYF. CDR3 sequence (DNA): TGCAGCGTTGATGGGGGACTAGCGGGGGAGACCCAGTACTTC.

The chain couples TRBV6-6 to TRBJ2-2; TRBD1 might be the D (5 bases). This CDR3 is built from 14 residues. Trimming took 6 bases from V and 7 from J, leaving 15 bases between them. CDR1 and CDR2 (germline): MNHNY, SVGAGI (reference sequence). This chain's CDR3 is CASSNTPGIGELFF. In DNA, the CDR3 is TGTGCCAGCAGCAACACCCCAGGGATCGGGGAGCTGTTTTTT.

The chain joins TRBV18 to TRBJ2-1, with 16 bases that match TRBD2. Unmatched junction bases numbered 0, after V lost 0 bases and J lost 7 bases. Germline V gene sequence: CDR1 KGHSH, CDR2 LQKENI. The CDR3 has 16 residues. CDR3 in DNA: TGTGCCAGCTCACCACCGGGACTAGCGGGAGGGAATGAGCAGTTCTTC. It is translated as CASSPPGLAGGNEQFF.